What follows are 14 T cell receptor beta chains derived from one specimen sequenced in a study of cytotoxic CD8 clonotypes in ibrutinib-treated CLL. Libraries were prepared by immunoSEQ multiplex PCR; TCRdb keeps only in-frame clonotypes and omits some of them. Here the sample spans roughly 50,000 clones, more than 55% being singletons. The source material was PBMCs, sampled after 24 months of ibrutinib treatment. These receptors were collected from a human donor with chronic lymphocytic leukemia.

This clone was picked up a small number of times. The rearrangement links TRBV6-6 to TRBJ2-5; D is perhaps TRBD1 or TRBD2 (5 bases each). CDR1 and CDR2 (germline): MNHNY, SVGAGI (reference sequence). This CDR3 contains 14 residues. Trimming shortened V by 6 bases and J by 4 bases, and 15 bases separated the two germline ends. Here the CDR3 DNA reads TGTGCCAGCAGCGACCTGAAGGGGAGAGAGACCCAGTACTTC. This sequence encodes CASSDLKGRETQYF.

The rearrangement links TRBV6-5 to TRBJ1-5; 7 bases map to TRBD1. Per the germline V gene, CDR1 is MNHEY and CDR2 is SVGAGI. Germline trimming cut 0 bases from V and 2 bases from J; bases unmatched to any gene: 4. This CDR3 comprises 16 residues. Written as DNA, the CDR3 is TGTGCCAGCAGTTACTCAGGCGGGACAGGCAATCAGCCCCAGCATTTT. This gives the protein CASSYSGGTGNQPQHF.

The chain recombines TRBV30 with TRBJ2-7; 8 bases align to TRBD2. The germline CDR1 and CDR2 sequences are GTSNPN and SVGIG (reference sequence). The CDR3 covers 14 residues. This chain's CDR3 is CPGIAGFTSYEQYF. The DNA of the CDR3 is TGTCCCGGGATAGCGGGGTTTACGAGTTACGAGCAGTACTTC.

CDR3 sequence reads: CASSEARANQPQHF. The DNA for the CDR3 is TGTGCCAGCAGTGAGGCCAGGGCAAATCAGCCCCAGCATTTT. V gene TRBV2 combines with J gene TRBJ1-5, with D perhaps TRBD1 (5 bases). Germline CDR1 and CDR2: SNHLY and FYNNEI. The CDR3 is made up of 14 amino acids. The V end lost 3 bases, the J end lost 4 bases, and 10 bases lay between the germline ends.

The chain employs TRBV10-1 and TRBJ1-1; D ambiguous. The CDR3 consists of 13 residues. Germline lookup yields CDR1 WNHNN and CDR2 SYGVQD (reference sequence). Trimming removed 2 bases at V and 3 bases at J, with 7 bases between. In DNA, the CDR3 is TGCGCCAGCAGTGAGGGGGAGTACACTGAAGCTTTCTTT. Protein sequence: CASSEGEYTEAFF.

The chain joins TRBV5-1 to TRBJ2-7; TRBD1 aligns across 8 bases. CDR1 and CDR2 from the germline V gene are SGHRS and YFSETQ. Unmatched junction bases numbered 9, after V lost 0 bases and J lost 7 bases. This CDR3 is 15 amino acids long. The DNA for the CDR3 is TGCGCCAGCAGCTTGGCCTGGACAGGGTCGACTGAGCAGTACTTC. Protein sequence: CASSLAWTGSTEQYF.

The V gene is TRBV5-1, the J gene TRBJ1-1, with 10 bases identical to TRBD1. Trimming cost V 0 bases and J 2 bases; bases outside gene matches: 13. Per germline, CDR1 SGHRS and CDR2 YFSETQ. The CDR3 loop spans 19 amino acids. The CDR3 DNA follows: TGCGCCAGCAGCTTGGTGGGACAGGGGTCCAAACTATTCAACACTGAAGCTTTCTTT. Encoded protein: CASSLVGQGSKLFNTEAFF.

This clone was observed a handful of times. The chain is built from TRBV6-6 and TRBJ1-2; D not certain. The length of the CDR3 is 14 residues. Germline V gives CDR1 MNHNY, CDR2 SVGAGI (reference sequence). Trimming shortened V by 7 bases and J by 6 bases, and 18 bases separated the two germline ends. DNA for the CDR3: TGTGCCAGCACCCCAGCTGGGGTAGAGGATGGCTACACCTTC. It codes for CASTPAGVEDGYTF.

This clone was detected a few times. The chain employs TRBV5-6 and TRBJ2-7, with 12 positions matching TRBD2. The CDR3 has 18 amino acids. J gave up 2 bases and V 2 bases, and 11 bases lay outside the gene matches. The germline gives CDR1 SGHDT, CDR2 YYEEEE. The CDR3 protein is CASSFRPSGGAHPYEQYF. The CDR3 DNA reads as TGTGCCAGCAGCTTCAGGCCTAGCGGGGGGGCCCACCCCTACGAGCAGTACTTC.

This clone occurred many times. The chain combines TRBV5-1 with TRBJ1-4, with D unresolved. CDR1 is SGHRS, CDR2 YFSETQ, per germline. Deletions cut 2 bases from V and 5 bases from J, with 13 bases between. This CDR3 comprises 15 residues. CDR3 protein: CASSLNAGLNEKLFF. The CDR3 bases are TGCGCCAGCAGCTTAAATGCGGGCCTGAATGAAAAACTGTTTTTT.

CDR3 region: CASSSGTVGDGGELFF. Here the CDR3 DNA reads TGTGCCAGCAGCTCCGGGACAGTCGGCGATGGCGGGGAGCTGTTTTTT. The chain links TRBV7-9 to TRBJ2-2, with 7 positions matching TRBD1. CDR1 and CDR2 (germline): SEHNR, FQNEAQ (reference sequence). V dropped 4 bases and J dropped 7; count of bases not matched to a gene: 12. The CDR3 loop spans 16 amino acids. The whole variable domain, filled in from reference TRBV7-9 and TRBJ2-2, reads DTGVSQNPRHKITKRGQNVTFRCDPISEHNRLYWYRQTLGQGPEFLTYFQNEAQLEKSRLLSDRFSAERPKGSFSTLEIQRTEQGDSAMYLCASSSGTVGDGGELFFGEGSRLTVL.

This clone has only a few counts. This chain uses TRBV11-2 with TRBJ2-7; TRBD1 or TRBD2 may be the D gene (6 bases each). The CDR3 runs to 17 residues. Trimming took 0 bases from V and 2 from J, leaving 17 bases between them. Germline loops: CDR1 SGHAT, CDR2 FQNNGV. CDR3 protein: CASSLELGGGNTYEQYF. CDR3 DNA: TGTGCCAGCAGCTTAGAACTAGGAGGGGGTAACACCTACGAGCAGTACTTC. The full variable domain, its missing parts supplied by reference TRBV11-2 and TRBJ2-7, is EAGVAQSPRYKIIEKRQSVAFWCNPISGHATLYWYQQILGQGPKLLIQFQNNGVVDDSQLPKDRFSAERLKGVDSTLKIQPAKLEDSAVYLCASSLELGGGNTYEQYFGPGTRLTVT.

The chain joins TRBV4-2 to TRBJ2-5, with a weak D call TRBD2 (5 bases). Germline CDR1 is LGHNA and CDR2 is YNFKEQ. This CDR3 is 17 amino acids long. The V and J ends lost 0 bases and 5 bases respectively, with 19 bases between them. CDR3 DNA sequence: TGTGCCAGCAGCCAAGAGATGCCGGAACGGGGAAAGGAGACCCAGTACTTC. Translation gives CASSQEMPERGKETQYF.

The rearrangement uses TRBV7-9 and TRBJ2-1, with 9 nucleotides matching TRBD2. After removal of 4 bases from V and 8 bases from J, the junction contained 6 bases not matched to a gene. CDR3 length: 14 amino acids. Looked up from germline, CDR1 is SEHNR and CDR2 is FQNEAQ (reference sequence). As DNA, the CDR3 is TGTGCCAGCAGCTCACGGACTAGCGAGGATGAGCAGTTCTTC. Residues: CASSSRTSEDEQFF.